The present TCR beta chain was sequenced within a study of immune evolution from preneoplasia to lung adenocarcinoma. Regarding this clone: Antigen specificity is unknown.

V shed 7 bases and J 2 bases; nucleotides not matched to a gene: 3. This CDR3 spans 14 amino acids. Germline-derived CDR1 and CDR2 are GTSNPN and SVGIG (reference sequence). Macro-dissection enriched premalignant or tumor cells before nucleic acid extraction. Study-wide results and caveats: From normal lung to invasive adenocarcinoma, top clone frequencies appeared to decrease.

Only in-frame clones appear in the TCRdb table, and some are missing; sequencing was by immunoSEQ multiplex PCR. The data contain 5,000 or so clones, roughly 80% of them seen just once; the ten biggest clones take up around 6.3%. The chain joins TRBV30 to TRBJ2-1; 12 nucleotides match TRBD2. Specimen: FFPE minimally invasive lung adenocarcinoma tissue. This TCR was recovered from a person aged 50-75 years with lung adenocarcinoma. This chain's CDR3 is CASSGGEPYNEQFF. DNA of the CDR3: TGTGCCTCTAGCGGGGGGGAACCCTACAATGAGCAGTTCTTC.